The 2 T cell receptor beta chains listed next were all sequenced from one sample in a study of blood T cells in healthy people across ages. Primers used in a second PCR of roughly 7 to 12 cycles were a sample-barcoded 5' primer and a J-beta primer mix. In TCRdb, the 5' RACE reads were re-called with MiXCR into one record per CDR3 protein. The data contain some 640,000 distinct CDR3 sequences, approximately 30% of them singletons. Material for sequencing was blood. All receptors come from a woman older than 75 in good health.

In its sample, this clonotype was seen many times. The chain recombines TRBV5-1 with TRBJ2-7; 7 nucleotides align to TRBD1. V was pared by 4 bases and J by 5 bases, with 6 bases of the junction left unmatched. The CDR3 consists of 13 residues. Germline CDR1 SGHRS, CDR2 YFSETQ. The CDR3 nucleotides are TGCGCCAGCAGCCTACAGGGGTACGACGAGCAGTACTTC. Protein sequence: CASSLQGYDEQYF. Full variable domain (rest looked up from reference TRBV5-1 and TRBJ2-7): KAGVTQTPRYLIKTRGQQVTLSCSPISGHRSVSWYQQTPGQGLQFLFEYFSETQRNKGNFPGRFSGRQFSNSRSEMNVSTLELGDSALYLCASSLQGYDEQYFGPGTRLTVT.

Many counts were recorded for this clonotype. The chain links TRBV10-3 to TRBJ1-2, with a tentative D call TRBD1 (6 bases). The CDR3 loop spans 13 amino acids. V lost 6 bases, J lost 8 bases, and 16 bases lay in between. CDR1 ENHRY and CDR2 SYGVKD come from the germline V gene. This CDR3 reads CAISEGGPLGYTF. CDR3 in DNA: TGTGCCATCAGCGAAGGGGGTCCACTCGGCTACACCTTC.